What follows are 12 T cell receptor beta chains derived from one specimen sequenced in a study of T cell repertoires in cytomegalovirus infection. Antigens of these TCRs are unknown. TCRdb reprocessed the reads via MiXCR and lists one record per CDR3 protein. This table has 640,000 or so distinct CDR3 sequences, roughly 36% appearing once. The sample in question was cultured PBMCs, obtained from culture after CMV antigen stimulation. The receptors were gathered from a human donor in good health (CMV status not recorded). Some clones in this sample may be carry-over from other donors' samples.

This clonotype was detected only a few times. The chain employs TRBV19 and TRBJ2-3; the D gene is possibly TRBD2 (6 bases). CDR3 length: 15 residues. Germline loops: CDR1 LNHDA, CDR2 SQIVND (reference sequence). V was pared by 0 bases and J by 10 bases, with 17 bases between. This CDR3 is CASSIDGTPGLPQYF. CDR3 DNA sequence: TGTGCCAGTAGTATAGACGGGACTCCGGGCCTCCCGCAGTATTTT.

This clonotype was seen only a few times. As DNA, the CDR3 is TGTGCCAGCGCCCCACGGATGTTTACCTACAATGAGCAGTTCTTC. Translation: CASAPRMFTYNEQFF. V and J are TRBV12-3 or TRBV12-4 and TRBJ2-1; unclear D gene. Trimming stripped 8 bases from V and 2 bases from J, with 16 bases between. This CDR3 region has 15 residues.

In this sample, this clonotype turned up a few times. The rearrangement joins TRBV6-1 to TRBJ1-2; TRBD1 is a possible D gene (5 bases). The V gene lost 6 bases and the J gene lost 10 bases, with 12 bases spanning the gap. The germline gives CDR1 MNHNS, CDR2 SASEGT. The CDR3 loop spans 11 amino acids. CDR3: CASRQVEDYTF. As DNA, the CDR3 is TGTGCCAGCAGACAGGTGGAGGACTACACCTTC.

The chain combines TRBV7-9 with TRBJ2-3; no firm D call. Germline V gene data show CDR1 as SEHNR and CDR2 as FQNEAQ (reference sequence). V lost 1 base, J lost 6 bases, and 11 bases lay in between. This CDR3 contains 14 residues. Here the CDR3 reads CASSLVSRWDTQYF. In DNA, the CDR3 is TGTGCCAGCAGCTTAGTTTCTCGGTGGGATACGCAGTATTTT.

This chain links TRBV19 with TRBJ1-5, with D tentatively TRBD1 (6 bases). The V end was cut by 7 bases, the J end by 0 bases, with 10 bases between. The germline gives CDR1 LNHDA, CDR2 SQIVND (reference sequence). The CDR3 runs to 14 residues. CDR3 residues: CASMDSYSNQPQHF. The CDR3 DNA sequence: TGTGCCAGTATGGACAGTTATAGCAATCAGCCCCAGCATTTT.

Notes on this clonotype: A much larger clonotype is one base distant, so this may be a read error. The chain's CDR3 is CAGSLALAGGFNEQFF. The CDR3 DNA sequence: TGTGCCGGCAGCTTAGCGCTAGCGGGAGGCTTCAATGAGCAGTTCTTC. The rearrangement links TRBV7-8 to TRBJ2-1; 11 bases align to TRBD2. Germline V CDR1 and CDR2: SGHVS, FQNEAQ. The CDR3 contains 16 residues.

This chain uses TRBV6-1 with TRBJ1-4; 7 positions match TRBD1. The CDR3 is made up of 15 amino acids. CDR1 is MNHNS and CDR2 is SASEGT in the germline V gene. V trimming: 5 bases; J trimming: 3 bases; junction bases outside the gene matches: 6. CDR3 amino acids: CASSNRQGANEKLFF. CDR3 nucleotides: TGTGCCAGCAGTAACCGACAGGGAGCTAATGAAAAACTGTTTTTT.

V gene TRBV6-1 combines with J gene TRBJ2-1, with D possibly matching TRBD1 (5 bases). Trimming took off 3 bases at V and 7 bases at J, with 16 bases between the two ends. Germline V gene sequence: CDR1 MNHNS, CDR2 SASEGT. The CDR3 contains 15 residues. The CDR3 protein is CASSESQTVRNEQFF. Written as DNA, the CDR3 is TGTGCCAGCAGTGAGAGCCAGACAGTCAGGAATGAGCAGTTCTTC.

This chain uses TRBV6-5 with TRBJ2-1, with D perhaps assigned TRBD1 or TRBD2 (5 bases each). This CDR3 contains 14 residues. V shed 2 bases and J shed 7 bases, with 12 bases lying between them. Per germline, CDR1 MNHEY and CDR2 SVGAGI. The CDR3 region has the DNA TGTGCCAGCAGTTACCGTACTAGGGGTAATGAGCAGTTCTTC. Its protein product is CASSYRTRGNEQFF.

This clonotype has just a few counts. The chain uses TRBV12-3 or TRBV12-4 and TRBJ1-2, with D maybe TRBD1 (5 bases). The CDR3 consists of 14 residues. The V and J ends lost 8 bases and 3 bases respectively, with 16 bases between them. CDR3 loop: CASARGPTYYGYTF. The CDR3 DNA reads TGTGCCAGCGCGCGGGGCCCAACCTACTATGGCTACACCTTC.

The chain recombines TRBV4-1 with TRBJ1-4; unclear D gene. V was trimmed by 1 base and J by 2 bases, leaving 5 bases between them. There are 14 residues in the CDR3. Germline CDR1 is MGHRA and CDR2 is YSYEKL. The CDR3 region has the DNA TGCGCCAGCAGCCAAGGGATTACTAATGAAAAACTGTTTTTT. As protein: CASSQGITNEKLFF.

The chain combines TRBV6-2 or TRBV6-3 with TRBJ2-3; TRBD2 aligns across 10 bases. Germline CDR1 and CDR2: MNHEY and SVGEGT. CDR3 length: 16 amino acids. The V gene end was trimmed by 4 bases and the J gene end by 2 bases; junction bases not matched to a gene: 6. The CDR3 reads CASSFVLAGYTDTQYF. DNA of the CDR3: TGTGCCAGCAGTTTCGTACTAGCGGGATACACAGATACGCAGTATTTT.